This T cell receptor (beta chain) was identified in a study of Ad26.COV2.S vaccination and SARS-CoV-2 variants. Overall study findings and caveats: Those who received the vaccine showed greater spike-specific TCR breadth than those given placebo. The TCR breadth and depth analyses may have produced an underestimate of total T cell responses.

Clones were sequenced by immunoSEQ multiplex PCR, and TCRdb holds only the in-frame ones, with some missing. In the table there are under 550,000 clones, over 75% of which are singletons. Treatment noted: 15 to 20 received Ad26.COV2.S at low or high dose, single or two shots; about 5 received placebo; per-sample allocation not given. Specimen acquisition occurred on day 63 following the initial vaccine or placebo injection. The V end was cut by 5 bases, the J end by 7 bases, with 12 bases between. Germline CDR1 is SEHNR and CDR2 is FQNEAQ (reference sequence). The CDR3 covers 14 residues. Remarks on this clone: Its specificity is unknown.

V is TRBV7-9 and J is TRBJ1-6, with D hard to call. This TCR was sampled from a person aged 18-60 years who received the Ad26.COV2.S COVID-19 vaccine or a placebo. Sequences were derived from peripheral blood, sampled in a trial of Ad26.COV2.S vaccine versus placebo. CDR3 in amino acids: CASSPWVPNSPLHF. The CDR3 region has the DNA TGTGCCAGCAGCCCCTGGGTGCCAAATTCACCCCTCCACTTT.